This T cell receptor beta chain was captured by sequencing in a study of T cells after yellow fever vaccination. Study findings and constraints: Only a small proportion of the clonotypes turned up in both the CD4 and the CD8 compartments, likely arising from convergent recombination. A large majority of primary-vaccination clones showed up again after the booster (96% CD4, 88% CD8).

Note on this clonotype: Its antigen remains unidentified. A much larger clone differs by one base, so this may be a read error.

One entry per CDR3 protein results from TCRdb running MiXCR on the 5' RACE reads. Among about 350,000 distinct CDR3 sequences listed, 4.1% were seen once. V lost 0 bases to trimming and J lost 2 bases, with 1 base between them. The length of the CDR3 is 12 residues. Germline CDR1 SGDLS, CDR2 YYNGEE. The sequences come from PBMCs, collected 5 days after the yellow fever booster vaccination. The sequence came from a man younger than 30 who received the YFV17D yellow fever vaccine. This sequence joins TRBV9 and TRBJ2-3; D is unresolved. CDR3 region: CASSVATDTQYF. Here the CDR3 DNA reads TGTGCCAGCAGCGTAGCCACAGATACGCAGTATTTT.